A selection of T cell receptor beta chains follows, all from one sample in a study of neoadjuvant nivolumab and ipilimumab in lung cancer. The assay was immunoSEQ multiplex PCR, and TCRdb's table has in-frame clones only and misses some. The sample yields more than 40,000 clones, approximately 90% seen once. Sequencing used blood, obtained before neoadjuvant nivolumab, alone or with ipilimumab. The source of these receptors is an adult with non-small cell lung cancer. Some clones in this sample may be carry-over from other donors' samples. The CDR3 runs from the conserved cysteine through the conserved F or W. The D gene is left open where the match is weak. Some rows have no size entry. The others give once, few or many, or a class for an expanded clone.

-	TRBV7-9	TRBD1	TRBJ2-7	CASNPRTGSSYEQYF	TGTGCCAGCAACCCTAGGACAGGGAGCTCCTACGAGCAGTACTTC
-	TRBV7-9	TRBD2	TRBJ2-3	CASSLRPGLAGPTDTQYF	TGTGCCAGCAGCTTGCGGCCGGGACTAGCGGGGCCCACAGATACGCAGTATTTT
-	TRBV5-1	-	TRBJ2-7	CASSLRVSYEQYF	TGCGCCAGCAGCTTGAGAGTTTCCTACGAGCAGTACTTC
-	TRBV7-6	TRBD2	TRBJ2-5	CASSGLGLADQETQYF	TGTGCCAGCAGCGGCCTGGGACTAGCGGACCAAGAGACCCAGTACTTC
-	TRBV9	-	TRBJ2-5	CASSVGNKETQYF	TGTGCCAGCAGCGTAGGTAACAAAGAGACCCAGTACTTC
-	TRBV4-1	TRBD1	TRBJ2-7	CASSHPGQGSDEQYF	TGCGCCAGCAGCCACCCGGGACAGGGGTCCGACGAGCAGTACTTC
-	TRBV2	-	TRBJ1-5	CASSETGAAQPQHF	TGTGCCAGCAGTGAAACGGGGGCCGCTCAGCCCCAGCATTTT
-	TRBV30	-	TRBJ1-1	CAWSVRNTEAFF	TGTGCCTGGAGTGTGAGGAACACTGAAGCTTTCTTT
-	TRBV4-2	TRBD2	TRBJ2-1	CASSQGVAGRTTYNEQFF	TGTGCCAGCAGCCAAGGAGTAGCGGGACGGACGACCTACAATGAGCAGTTCTTC
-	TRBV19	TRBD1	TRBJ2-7	CASSSWGTGGSEQYF	TGTGCCAGTAGTTCCTGGGGGACAGGGGGCTCCGAGCAGTACTTC
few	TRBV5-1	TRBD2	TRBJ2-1	CASSWTSLDEQFF	TGCGCCAGCAGCTGGACTAGCTTAGATGAGCAGTTCTTC
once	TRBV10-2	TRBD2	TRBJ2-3	CATRTSGTERTDTQYF	TGCGCCACCCGGACTAGCGGGACAGAGAGAACAGATACGCAGTATTTT
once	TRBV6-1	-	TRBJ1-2	CASSDPVSVGYTF	TGTGCCAGCAGTGACCCAGTCTCCGTGGGCTACACCTTC
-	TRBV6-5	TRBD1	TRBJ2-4	CASRGTGWDIQYF	TGTGCCAGCAGGGGGACAGGGTGGGACATTCAGTACTTC
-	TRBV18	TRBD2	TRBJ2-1	CASSPSGIWQFF	TGTGCCAGCTCACCTAGCGGGATCTGGCAGTTCTTC
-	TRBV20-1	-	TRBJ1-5	CSAGSRQPQHF	TGCAGTGCTGGCTCGCGGCAGCCCCAGCATTTT
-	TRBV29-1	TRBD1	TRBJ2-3	CSVVRQGGTDTQYF	TGCAGCGTTGTTAGACAGGGTGGAACAGATACGCAGTATTTT
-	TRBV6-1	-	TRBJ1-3	CASRGVSGGNTIYF	TGTGCCAGCAGAGGGGTCTCGGGTGGAAACACCATATATTTT
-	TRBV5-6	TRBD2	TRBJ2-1	CASSSSGRYNEQFF	TGTGCCAGCAGCTCTAGCGGGAGGTACAATGAGCAGTTCTTC
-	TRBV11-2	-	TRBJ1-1	CASSLALGTIEAFF	TGTGCCAGCAGCTTAGCCCTGGGGACCATTGAAGCTTTCTTT
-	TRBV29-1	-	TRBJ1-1	CMTKDLNTEAFF	TGCATGACTAAGGACTTAAACACTGAAGCTTTCTTT
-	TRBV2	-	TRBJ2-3	CASREWRDTDTQYF	TGTGCCAGCAGGGAGTGGAGAGACACAGATACGCAGTATTTT
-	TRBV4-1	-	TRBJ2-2	CASSQVRLATGELFF	TGCGCCAGCAGCCAAGTGCGTCTAGCAACCGGGGAGCTGTTTTTT
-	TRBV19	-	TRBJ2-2	CASTSWGRINTGELFF	TGTGCCAGTACCTCTTGGGGGAGGATTAACACCGGGGAGCTGTTTTTT
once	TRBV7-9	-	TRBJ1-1	CASSLIGMNTEAFF	TGTGCCAGCAGCTTAATAGGGATGAACACTGAAGCTTTCTTT
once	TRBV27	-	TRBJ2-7	CASTTGSYEQYF	TGTGCCAGCACTACAGGGTCGTACGAGCAGTACTTC
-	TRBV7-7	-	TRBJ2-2	CASSLADLNTGELFF	TGTGCTAGCAGCTTAGCGGACCTAAACACCGGGGAGCTGTTTTTT
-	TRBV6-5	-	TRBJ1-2	CASSYSGARGYTF	TGTGCCAGCAGTTACTCGGGGGCCAGGGGCTACACCTTC
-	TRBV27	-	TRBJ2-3	CASSLSWLVPDTQYF	TGTGCCAGCAGTTTATCGTGGCTAGTCCCCGATACGCAGTATTTT
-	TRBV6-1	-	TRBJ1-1	CAGIVDGNTEAFF	TGTGCCGGAATAGTCGACGGGAACACTGAAGCTTTCTTT
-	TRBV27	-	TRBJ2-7	CASSSRGPAYEQYF	TGTGCCAGCAGTTCGAGGGGTCCAGCCTACGAGCAGTACTTC
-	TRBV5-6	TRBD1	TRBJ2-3	CASSLGQGRTDTQYF	TGTGCCAGCAGCTTAGGACAGGGCCGGACAGATACGCAGTATTTT
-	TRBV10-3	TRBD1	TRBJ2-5	CAIRGDRGSAETQYF	TGTGCCATCAGGGGCGACAGGGGGAGCGCAGAGACCCAGTACTTC
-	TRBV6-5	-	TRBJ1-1	CASSYSKENTEAFF	TGTGCCAGCAGTTACTCGAAGGAGAACACTGAAGCTTTCTTT
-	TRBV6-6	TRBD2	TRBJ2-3	CASRTSALGNTQYF	TGTGCCAGCCGGACTAGCGCCCTGGGAAATACGCAGTATTTT
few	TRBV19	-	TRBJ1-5	CASREGQGNQPQHF	TGTGCCAGTAGGGAAGGGCAGGGGAATCAGCCCCAGCATTTT
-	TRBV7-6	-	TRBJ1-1	CASSPVQENMNTEAFF	TGTGCCAGCAGCCCGGTACAGGAAAACATGAACACTGAAGCTTTCTTT
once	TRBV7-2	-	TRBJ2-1	CASSLAANEQFF	TGTGCCAGCAGCTTAGCGGCCAATGAGCAGTTCTTC
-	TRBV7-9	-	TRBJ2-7	CASSLTGASYEQYF	TGTGCCAGCAGCTTGACGGGGGCCTCCTACGAGCAGTACTTC
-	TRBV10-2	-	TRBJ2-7	CASSEGIEGGGLRYEQYF	TGCGCCAGCAGTGAAGGAATTGAGGGGGGGGGCCTCCGCTACGAGCAGTACTTC
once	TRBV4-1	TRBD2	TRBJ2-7	CASSQGLAGVYEQYF	TGCGCCAGCAGCCAAGGGCTAGCGGGAGTATACGAGCAGTACTTC
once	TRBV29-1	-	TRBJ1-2	CSVDFELYGYTF	TGCAGCGTTGACTTCGAACTCTATGGCTACACCTTC
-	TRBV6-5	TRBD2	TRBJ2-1	CASSRTSGKYNEQFF	TGTGCCAGCAGTAGGACTAGCGGGAAGTACAATGAGCAGTTCTTC
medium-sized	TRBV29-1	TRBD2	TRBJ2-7	CSVGLAAHKYF	TGCAGCGTTGGACTAGCGGCTCATAAGTACTTC
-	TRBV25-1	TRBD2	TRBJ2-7	CASSERREREVSYEQYF	TGTGCCAGCAGTGAAAGGAGGGAGCGGGAGGTCTCCTACGAGCAGTACTTC
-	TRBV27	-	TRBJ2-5	CASSRTLGLQETQYF	TGTGCCAGCAGTAGGACACTCGGACTTCAAGAGACCCAGTACTTC
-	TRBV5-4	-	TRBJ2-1	CASSSRAPGTNEQFF	TGTGCCAGCAGCTCTCGGGCCCCGGGGACGAATGAGCAGTTCTTC
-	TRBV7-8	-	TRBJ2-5	CASSRGQLQETQYF	TGTGCCAGCAGCCGTGGACAGTTACAAGAGACCCAGTACTTC
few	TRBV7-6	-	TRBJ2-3	CASSSGPLVTRADTQYF	TGTGCCAGCAGCTCGGGACCTCTAGTAACGCGAGCAGATACGCAGTATTTT
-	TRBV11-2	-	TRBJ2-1	CASSSYPRTGRGFF	TGTGCCAGCAGCTCTTATCCCAGGACAGGGAGGGGGTTCTTC
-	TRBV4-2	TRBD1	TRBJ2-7	CASSFRDRAREQYF	TGTGCCAGCAGCTTTCGGGACAGGGCGAGGGAGCAGTACTTC
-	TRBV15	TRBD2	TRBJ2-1	CATSTGTSGSYEQFF	TGTGCCACCAGCACCGGGACTAGCGGGAGTTATGAGCAGTTCTTC
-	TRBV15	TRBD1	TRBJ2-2	CATSRDRYTGELFF	TGTGCCACCAGTCGGGACAGATACACCGGGGAGCTGTTTTTT
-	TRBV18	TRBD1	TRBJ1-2	CASSPAGQGNYGYTF	TGTGCCAGCTCACCGGCGGGACAGGGGAACTATGGCTACACCTTC
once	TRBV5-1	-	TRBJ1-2	CASSPPRTNYGYTF	TGCGCCAGCAGCCCCCCCAGAACGAACTATGGCTACACCTTC
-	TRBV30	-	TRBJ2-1	CAWSSGPGSSYNEQFF	TGTGCCTGGAGTAGCGGCCCCGGCAGCTCCTACAATGAGCAGTTCTTC
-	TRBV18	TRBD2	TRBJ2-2	CASSPPRRLARGTGELFF	TGTGCCAGCTCACCACCCCGCCGACTAGCGAGGGGAACCGGGGAGCTGTTTTTT
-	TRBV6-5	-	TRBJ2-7	CASSYSPGTGAPDCF	TGTGCCAGCAGTTACTCCCCCGGGACTGGAGCCCCGGATTGCTTC
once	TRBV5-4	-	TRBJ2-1	CASSLGTEYNEQFF	TGTGCCAGCAGCTTGGGGACAGAATACAATGAGCAGTTCTTC